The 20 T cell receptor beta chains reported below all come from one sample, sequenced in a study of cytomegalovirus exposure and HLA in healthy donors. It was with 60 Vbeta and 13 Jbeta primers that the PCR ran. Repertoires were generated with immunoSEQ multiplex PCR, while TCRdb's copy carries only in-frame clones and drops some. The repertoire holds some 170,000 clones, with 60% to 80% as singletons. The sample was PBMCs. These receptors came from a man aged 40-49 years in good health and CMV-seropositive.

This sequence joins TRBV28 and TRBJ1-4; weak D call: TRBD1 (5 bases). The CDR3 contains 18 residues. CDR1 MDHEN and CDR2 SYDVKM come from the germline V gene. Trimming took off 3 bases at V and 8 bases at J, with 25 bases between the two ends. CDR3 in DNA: TGTGCCAGCAGTTTTATTAGGGCAGGGTGGTTCCTTGGGGAAAAACTGTTTTTT. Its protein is CASSFIRAGWFLGEKLFF.

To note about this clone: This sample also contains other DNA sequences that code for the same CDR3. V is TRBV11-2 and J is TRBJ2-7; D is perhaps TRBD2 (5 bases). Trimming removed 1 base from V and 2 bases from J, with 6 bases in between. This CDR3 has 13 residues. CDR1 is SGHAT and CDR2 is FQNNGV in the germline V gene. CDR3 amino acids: CASSLGTAYEQYF. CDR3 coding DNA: TGTGCCAGCAGCTTAGGGACTGCCTACGAGCAGTACTTC.

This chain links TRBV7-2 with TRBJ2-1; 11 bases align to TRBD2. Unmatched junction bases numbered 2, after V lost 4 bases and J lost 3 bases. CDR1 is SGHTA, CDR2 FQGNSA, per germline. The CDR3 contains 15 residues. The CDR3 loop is CASSSLAGVYNEQFF. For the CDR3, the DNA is TGTGCCAGCAGCTCACTAGCGGGAGTCTACAATGAGCAGTTCTTC. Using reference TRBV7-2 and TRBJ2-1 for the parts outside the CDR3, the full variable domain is GAGVSQSPSNKVTEKGKDVELRCDPISGHTALYWYRQSLGQGLEFLIYFQGNSAPDKSGLPSDRFSAERTGGSVSTLTIQRTQQEDSAVYLCASSSLAGVYNEQFFGPGTRLTVL.

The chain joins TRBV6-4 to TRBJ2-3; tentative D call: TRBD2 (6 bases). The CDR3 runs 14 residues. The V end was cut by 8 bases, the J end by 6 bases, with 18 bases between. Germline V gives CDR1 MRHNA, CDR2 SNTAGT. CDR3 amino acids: CASSGLAFIDTQYF. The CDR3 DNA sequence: TGTGCCAGCTCCGGGCTAGCGTTTATTGATACGCAGTATTTT.

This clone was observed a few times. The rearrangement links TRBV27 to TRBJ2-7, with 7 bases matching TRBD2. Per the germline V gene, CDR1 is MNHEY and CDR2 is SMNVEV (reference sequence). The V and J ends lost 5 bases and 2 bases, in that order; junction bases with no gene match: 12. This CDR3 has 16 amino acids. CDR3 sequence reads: CASSHISSSGAYEQYF. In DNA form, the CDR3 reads TGTGCCAGCAGTCACATTTCGTCTAGCGGAGCCTACGAGCAGTACTTC.

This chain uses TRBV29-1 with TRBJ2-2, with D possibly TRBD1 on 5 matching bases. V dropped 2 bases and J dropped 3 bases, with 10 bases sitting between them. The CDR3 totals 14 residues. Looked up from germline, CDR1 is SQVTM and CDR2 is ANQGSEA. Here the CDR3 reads CSVESPGHTGELFF. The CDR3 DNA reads TGCAGCGTTGAATCGCCAGGGCACACCGGGGAGCTGTTTTTT.

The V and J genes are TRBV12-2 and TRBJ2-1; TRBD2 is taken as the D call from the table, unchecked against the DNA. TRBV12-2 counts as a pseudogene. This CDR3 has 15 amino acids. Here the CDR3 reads CASRSRRLELNEQFF. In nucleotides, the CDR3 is TGTGCAAGTCGCTCCCGTCGGCTAGAGCTTAATGAGCAGTTCTTC.

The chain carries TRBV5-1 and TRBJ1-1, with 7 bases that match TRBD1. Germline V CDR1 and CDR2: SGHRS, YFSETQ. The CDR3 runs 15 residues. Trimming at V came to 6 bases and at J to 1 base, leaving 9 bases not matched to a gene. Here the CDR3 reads CASKVRDRANTEAFF. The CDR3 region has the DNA TGCGCCAGCAAAGTCCGTGACAGGGCGAACACTGAAGCTTTCTTT.

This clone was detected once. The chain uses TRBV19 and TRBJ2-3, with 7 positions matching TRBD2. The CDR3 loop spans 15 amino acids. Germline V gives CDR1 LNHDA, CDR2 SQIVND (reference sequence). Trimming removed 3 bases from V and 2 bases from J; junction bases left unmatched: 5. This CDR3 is CASSIERGSTDTQYF. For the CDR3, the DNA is TGTGCCAGTAGTATTGAGCGGGGATCCACAGATACGCAGTATTTT.

DNA of the CDR3: TGTGCCAGCAGCTACGTCGCCCGGGAGCAGTTCTTC. Residues: CASSYVAREQFF. This rearrangement joins TRBV7-9 to TRBJ2-1; D remains unclear. Between the trimmed V and J ends, which lost 4 bases and 10 bases, there was a span of 11 bases. Germline CDR1 and CDR2: SEHNR and FQNEAQ (reference sequence). This CDR3 is 12 amino acids long.

The CDR3 protein is CASSTLLAGDTDTQYF. CDR3 DNA: TGTGCCAGTAGTACCCTACTAGCGGGGGACACAGATACGCAGTATTTT. The genes are TRBV19 and TRBJ2-3; 11 bases are shared with TRBD2. V trimming: 4 bases; J trimming: 2 bases; junction bases outside the gene matches: 5. Per the germline V gene, CDR1 is LNHDA and CDR2 is SQIVND (reference sequence). This CDR3 spans 16 amino acids.

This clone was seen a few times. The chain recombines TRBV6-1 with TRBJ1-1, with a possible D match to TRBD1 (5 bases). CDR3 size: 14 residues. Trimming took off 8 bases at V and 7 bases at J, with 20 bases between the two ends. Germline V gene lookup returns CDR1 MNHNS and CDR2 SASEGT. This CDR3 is CASRWRGGQLEAFF. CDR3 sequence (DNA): TGTGCCAGCCGATGGAGGGGCGGACAACTTGAAGCTTTCTTT.

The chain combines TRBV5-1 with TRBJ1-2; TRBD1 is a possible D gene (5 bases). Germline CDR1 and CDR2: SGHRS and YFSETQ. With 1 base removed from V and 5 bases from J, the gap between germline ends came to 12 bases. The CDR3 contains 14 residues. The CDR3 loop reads CASSLSGGKYGYTF. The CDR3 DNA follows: TGCGCCAGCAGCTTGAGTGGGGGGAAATATGGCTACACCTTC. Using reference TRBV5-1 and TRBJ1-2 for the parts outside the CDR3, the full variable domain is KAGVTQTPRYLIKTRGQQVTLSCSPISGHRSVSWYQQTPGQGLQFLFEYFSETQRNKGNFPGRFSGRQFSNSRSEMNVSTLELGDSALYLCASSLSGGKYGYTFGSGTRLTVV.

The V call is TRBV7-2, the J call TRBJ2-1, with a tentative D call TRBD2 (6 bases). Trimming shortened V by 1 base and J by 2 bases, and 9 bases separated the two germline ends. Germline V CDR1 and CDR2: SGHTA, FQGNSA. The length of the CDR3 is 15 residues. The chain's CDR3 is CASSLGGMAYNEQFF. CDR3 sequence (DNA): TGTGCCAGCAGCTTAGGCGGGATGGCCTACAATGAGCAGTTCTTC.

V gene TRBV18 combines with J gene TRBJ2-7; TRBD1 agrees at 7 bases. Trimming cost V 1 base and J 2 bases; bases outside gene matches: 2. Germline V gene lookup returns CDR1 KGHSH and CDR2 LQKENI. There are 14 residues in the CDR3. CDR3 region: CASSPRDSTYEQYF. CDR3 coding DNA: TGTGCCAGCTCACCACGGGACAGTACCTACGAGCAGTACTTC.

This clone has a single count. DNA for the CDR3: TGTGCCAGTAGTATAGCGGGGACAGATAGAGAAAATGGCTACACCTTC. Translation: CASSIAGTDRENGYTF. This chain connects TRBV19 to TRBJ1-2; 7 bases are a match to TRBD1. This CDR3 is 16 amino acids long. Germline CDR1 is LNHDA and CDR2 is SQIVND (reference sequence). Trimming at V came to 1 base and at J to 6 bases, leaving 11 bases not matched to a gene.

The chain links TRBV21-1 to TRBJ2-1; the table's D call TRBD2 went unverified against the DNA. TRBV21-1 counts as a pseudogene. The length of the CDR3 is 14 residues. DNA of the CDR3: TGTGCCATCCCCCCCGCGGGGTGCGGCAATGAGCAGTTCTTC. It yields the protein CAIPPAGCGNEQFF.

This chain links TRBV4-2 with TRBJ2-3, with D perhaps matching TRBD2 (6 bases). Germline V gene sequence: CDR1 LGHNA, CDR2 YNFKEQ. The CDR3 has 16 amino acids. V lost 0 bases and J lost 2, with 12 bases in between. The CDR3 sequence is CASSQDPGRTTDTQYF. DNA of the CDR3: TGTGCCAGCAGCCAAGATCCGGGGAGGACCACAGATACGCAGTATTTT.

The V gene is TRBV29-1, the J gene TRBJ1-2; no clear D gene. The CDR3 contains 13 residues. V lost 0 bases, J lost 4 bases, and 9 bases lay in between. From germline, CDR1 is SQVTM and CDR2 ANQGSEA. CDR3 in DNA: TGCAGCGTTGAAGAGCAGGTAACCTATGGCTACACCTTC. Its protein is CSVEEQVTYGYTF.

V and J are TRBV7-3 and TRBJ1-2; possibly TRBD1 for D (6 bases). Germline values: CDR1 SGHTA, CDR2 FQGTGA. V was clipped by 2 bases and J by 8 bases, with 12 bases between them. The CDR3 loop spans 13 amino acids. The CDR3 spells CASSLAGGGGYTF. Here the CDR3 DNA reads TGTGCCAGCAGCTTAGCGGGGGGCGGGGGCTACACCTTC.